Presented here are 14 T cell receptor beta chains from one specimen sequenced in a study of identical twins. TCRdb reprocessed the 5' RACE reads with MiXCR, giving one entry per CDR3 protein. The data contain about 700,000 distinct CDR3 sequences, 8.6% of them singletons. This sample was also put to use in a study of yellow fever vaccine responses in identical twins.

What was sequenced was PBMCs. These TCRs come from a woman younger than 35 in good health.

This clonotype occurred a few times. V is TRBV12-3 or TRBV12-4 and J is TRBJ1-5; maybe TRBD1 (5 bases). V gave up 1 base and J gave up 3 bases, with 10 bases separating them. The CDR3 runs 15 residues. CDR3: CASSLGGRYNQPQHF. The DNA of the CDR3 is TGTGCCAGCAGTTTAGGGGGCAGGTACAATCAGCCCCAGCATTTT.

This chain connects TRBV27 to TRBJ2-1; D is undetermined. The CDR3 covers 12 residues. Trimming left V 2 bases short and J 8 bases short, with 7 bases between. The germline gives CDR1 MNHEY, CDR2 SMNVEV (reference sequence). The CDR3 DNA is TGTGCCAGCAGTTTAGGCCATCATGAGCAGTTCTTC. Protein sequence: CASSLGHHEQFF.

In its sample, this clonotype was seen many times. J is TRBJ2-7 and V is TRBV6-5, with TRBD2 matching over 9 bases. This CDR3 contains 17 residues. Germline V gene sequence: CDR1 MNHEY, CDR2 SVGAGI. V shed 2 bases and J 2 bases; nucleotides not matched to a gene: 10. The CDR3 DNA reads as TGTGCCAGCAGTTACCACTCTCGACTAGCGGAACCCTACGAGCAGTACTTC. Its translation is CASSYHSRLAEPYEQYF.

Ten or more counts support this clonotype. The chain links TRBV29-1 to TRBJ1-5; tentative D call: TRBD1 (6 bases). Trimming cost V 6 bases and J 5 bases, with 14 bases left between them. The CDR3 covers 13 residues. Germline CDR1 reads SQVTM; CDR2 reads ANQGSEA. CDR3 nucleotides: TGCAGCGTCGCCAACAGGGTAGATCAGCCCCAGCATTTT. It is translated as CSVANRVDQPQHF.

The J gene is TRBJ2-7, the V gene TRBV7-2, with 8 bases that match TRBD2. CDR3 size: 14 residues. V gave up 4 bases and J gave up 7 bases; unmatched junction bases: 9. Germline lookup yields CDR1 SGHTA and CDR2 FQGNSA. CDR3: CASSSSGLAGEQYF. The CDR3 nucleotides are TGTGCCAGCAGCTCCTCAGGACTAGCAGGGGAGCAGTACTTC. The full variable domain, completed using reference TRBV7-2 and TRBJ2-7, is GAGVSQSPSNKVTEKGKDVELRCDPISGHTALYWYRQSLGQGLEFLIYFQGNSAPDKSGLPSDRFSAERTGGSVSTLTIQRTQQEDSAVYLCASSSSGLAGEQYFGPGTRLTVT.

The CDR3 reads CASSPRQAPGYGYTF. CDR3 nucleotide sequence: TGTGCCAGCTCACCACGGCAGGCGCCTGGCTATGGCTACACCTTC. The V and J genes are TRBV18 and TRBJ1-2; no reliable D call. This CDR3 region has 15 residues. CDR1 is KGHSH, CDR2 LQKENI, per germline. Trimming shortened V by 1 base and J by 4 bases, and 13 bases separated the two germline ends.

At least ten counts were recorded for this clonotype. The CDR3 nucleotides are TGTGCCAGCAGTGCCTGGGCCACAGGGGGGAATGAGCAGTTCTTC. Translating gives CASSAWATGGNEQFF. V usage is TRBV12-3 or TRBV12-4 and J usage is TRBJ2-1, with TRBD1 identical over 8 bases. The V and J ends lost 5 bases and 7 bases, in that order; junction bases with no gene match: 10. The CDR3 has 15 residues.

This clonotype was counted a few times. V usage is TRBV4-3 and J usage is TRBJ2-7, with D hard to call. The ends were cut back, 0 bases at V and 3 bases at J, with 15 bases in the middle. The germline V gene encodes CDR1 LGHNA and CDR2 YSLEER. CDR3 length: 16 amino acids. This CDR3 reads CASSQDFDLPLYEQYF. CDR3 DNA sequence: TGCGCCAGCAGCCAAGATTTCGACCTACCGCTCTACGAGCAGTACTTC.

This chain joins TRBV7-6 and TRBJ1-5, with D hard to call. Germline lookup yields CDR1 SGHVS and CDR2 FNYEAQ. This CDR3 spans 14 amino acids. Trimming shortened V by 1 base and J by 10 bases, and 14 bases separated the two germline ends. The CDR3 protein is CASSLGREGRPQHF. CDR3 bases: TGTGCCAGCAGCTTAGGTCGAGAGGGCCGACCCCAGCATTTT.

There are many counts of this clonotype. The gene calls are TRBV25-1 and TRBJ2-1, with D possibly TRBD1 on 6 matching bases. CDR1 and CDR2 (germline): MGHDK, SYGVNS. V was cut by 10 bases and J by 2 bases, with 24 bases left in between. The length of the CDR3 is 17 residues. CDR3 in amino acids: CATLGSVRGQTYNEQFF. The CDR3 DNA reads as TGTGCCACCCTTGGTTCGGTCAGGGGTCAGACCTACAATGAGCAGTTCTTC.

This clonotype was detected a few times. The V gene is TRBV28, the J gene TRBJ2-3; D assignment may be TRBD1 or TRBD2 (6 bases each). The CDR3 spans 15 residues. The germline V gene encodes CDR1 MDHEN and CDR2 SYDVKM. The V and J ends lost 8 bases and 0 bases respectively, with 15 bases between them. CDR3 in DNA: TGTGCCAGCTTAATCGTCGGGGGCAGCACAGATACGCAGTATTTT. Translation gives CASLIVGGSTDTQYF.

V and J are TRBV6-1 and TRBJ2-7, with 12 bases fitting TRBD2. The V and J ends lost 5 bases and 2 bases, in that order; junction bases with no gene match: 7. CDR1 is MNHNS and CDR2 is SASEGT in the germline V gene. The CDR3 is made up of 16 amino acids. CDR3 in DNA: TGTGCCAGCAGTCCGTACTGGACTAGCGGGGCCTACGAGCAGTACTTC. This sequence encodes CASSPYWTSGAYEQYF.

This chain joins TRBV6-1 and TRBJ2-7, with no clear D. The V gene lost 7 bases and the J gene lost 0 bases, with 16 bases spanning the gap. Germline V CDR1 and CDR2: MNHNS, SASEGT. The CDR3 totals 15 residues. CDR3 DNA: TGTGCCAGCACCACTATCGAGTCTAGCTCCTACGAGCAGTACTTC. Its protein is CASTTIESSSYEQYF.

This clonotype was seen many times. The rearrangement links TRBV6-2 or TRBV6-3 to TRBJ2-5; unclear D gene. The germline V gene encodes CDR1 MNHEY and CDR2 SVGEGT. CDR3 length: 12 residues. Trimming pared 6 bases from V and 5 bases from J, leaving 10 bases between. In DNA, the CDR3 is TGTGCCAGCAGCAACCCAGTGGAGACCCAGTACTTC. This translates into CASSNPVETQYF.